Below, 24 T cell receptor beta chains from the same sample are listed, as sequenced in a study of cytomegalovirus exposure and HLA in healthy donors. The study ran its PCR with 60 Vbeta and 13 Jbeta primers. Sequenced by immunoSEQ multiplex PCR; TCRdb stores in-frame clones only, minus some. The sample holds over 150,000 clones, about three quarters seen once. Source material: PBMCs. The receptors were gathered from a woman between 40 and 55 years old in good health and CMV-seropositive.

The chain is built from TRBV5-1 and TRBJ2-5, with D tentatively TRBD1 (5 bases). The CDR3 is 15 amino acids. The germline V gene encodes CDR1 SGHRS and CDR2 YFSETQ. Trimming cost V 0 bases and J 2 bases, with 11 bases left between them. This CDR3 reads CASSLEHRTQETQYF. CDR3 sequence (DNA): TGCGCCAGCAGCTTGGAGCACAGGACGCAAGAGACCCAGTACTTC.

The rearrangement joins TRBV7-2 to TRBJ2-1; D perhaps matches TRBD2 (5 bases). The V end lost 0 bases, the J end lost 10 bases, and 7 bases lay between the germline ends. The CDR3 spans 12 residues. Germline lookup yields CDR1 SGHTA and CDR2 FQGNSA. CDR3 sequence reads: CASSLAGGEQFF. The CDR3 nucleotides are TGTGCCAGCAGCTTAGCTGGAGGAGAGCAGTTCTTC.

The V and J genes are TRBV2 and TRBJ1-4; 7 bases match TRBD1. V was pared by 2 bases and J by 4 bases, with 7 bases of the junction left unmatched. CDR1 and CDR2 (germline): SNHLY, FYNNEI. CDR3 length equals 16 residues. CDR3 bases: TGTGCCAGCAGTGAAAGGGACAGTGGCCTTAATGAAAAACTGTTTTTT. This sequence encodes CASSERDSGLNEKLFF.

V gene TRBV7-2 combines with J gene TRBJ1-2, with a possible D match to TRBD1 (6 bases). Germline V gene data show CDR1 as SGHTA and CDR2 as FQGNSA. Trimming pared 5 bases from V and 4 bases from J, leaving 20 bases between. This CDR3 contains 16 residues. The DNA of the CDR3 is TGTGCCAGCAGCCGGGGGGGGCAGGGGCTTGCCTATGGCTACACCTTC. Protein sequence: CASSRGGQGLAYGYTF.

The chain is built from TRBV5-4 and TRBJ2-3; 11 nucleotides line up with TRBD2. The CDR3 is 16 amino acids. V shed 4 bases and J 6 bases; nucleotides not matched to a gene: 10. Germline V gene data show CDR1 as SGHNT and CDR2 as YYREEE (reference sequence). The CDR3 sequence: CASSTKRLAGTDTQYF. The CDR3 bases are TGTGCCAGCAGCACCAAACGACTAGCGGGAACTGATACGCAGTATTTT.

The V and J genes are TRBV18 and TRBJ2-1; TRBD2 agrees at 13 bases. This CDR3 comprises 16 residues. Unmatched junction bases numbered 5, after V lost 2 bases and J lost 7 bases. The V gene's germline CDR1 is KGHSH and CDR2 LQKENI. The CDR3 loop is CASSPGLAGVGNEQFF. The CDR3 DNA reads TGTGCCAGCTCACCAGGACTAGCGGGAGTAGGGAATGAGCAGTTCTTC.

The rearrangement links TRBV4-3 to TRBJ2-1; TRBD2 aligns across 10 bases. Germline V gives CDR1 LGHNA, CDR2 YSLEER. This CDR3 comprises 19 residues. Trimming at V came to 4 bases and at J to 0 bases, leaving 12 bases not matched to a gene. The CDR3 sequence is CASSPRQRGLAFSYNEQFF. Written as DNA, the CDR3 is TGCGCCAGCAGCCCAAGACAACGGGGACTAGCGTTCTCCTACAATGAGCAGTTCTTC.

CDR3 loop: CASSLAGGGFYEQYF. The DNA for the CDR3 is TGTGCCAGCAGCTTGGCTGGCGGGGGTTTCTACGAGCAGTACTTC. The gene calls are TRBV5-4 and TRBJ2-7, with 7 bases matching TRBD2. The CDR3 totals 15 residues. The germline V gene encodes CDR1 SGHNT and CDR2 YYREEE (reference sequence). V was pared by 0 bases and J by 3 bases, with 6 bases of the junction left unmatched.

This clone was seen a handful of times. Other DNA variants within this sample encode the same CDR3. The V call is TRBV6-1, the J call TRBJ2-3; a weak D match, TRBD2 (6 bases). The CDR3 has 14 residues. Germline assignment: CDR1 MNHNS and CDR2 SASEGT. Trimming cost V 4 bases and J 4 bases, with 12 bases left between them. Here the CDR3 reads CASSGQSGADTQYF. CDR3 sequence (DNA): TGTGCCAGCAGTGGACAGTCGGGAGCAGATACGCAGTATTTT.

V and J are TRBV7-8 and TRBJ1-2, with TRBD1 matching 7 bases. Germline CDR1 is SGHVS and CDR2 is FQNEAQ. V was pared by 5 bases and J by 4 bases, with 4 bases of the junction left unmatched. The CDR3 extends over 13 amino acids. DNA for the CDR3: TGTGCCAGCAGCCCACAGGGGACCTATGGCTACACCTTC. Residues: CASSPQGTYGYTF.

The chain recombines TRBV6-5 with TRBJ1-6; 8 bases are a match to TRBD1. Trimming at V came to 8 bases and at J to 10 bases, leaving 10 bases not matched to a gene. The length of the CDR3 is 14 residues. Germline V gives CDR1 MNHEY, CDR2 SVGAGI. CDR3 loop: CASLPGQGRSPLHF. The CDR3 nucleotides are TGTGCCAGCTTGCCAGGACAGGGCAGGTCACCCCTCCACTTT.

The chain joins TRBV5-1 to TRBJ2-1, with a tentative D call TRBD2 (6 bases). Trimming stripped 0 bases from V and 1 base from J, with 8 bases between. The CDR3 contains 15 residues. CDR1 is SGHRS and CDR2 is YFSETQ in the germline V gene. The CDR3 spells CASSLVAGSYNEQFF. The CDR3 nucleotides are TGCGCCAGCAGCTTGGTGGCGGGATCCTACAATGAGCAGTTCTTC.

V gene TRBV27 combines with J gene TRBJ2-7; D gene ambiguous. Between the trimmed V and J ends, which lost 5 bases and 2 bases, there was a span of 13 bases. The CDR3 has 14 amino acids. CDR1 and CDR2 from the germline V gene are MNHEY and SMNVEV (reference sequence). The CDR3 loop reads CASSPLTETYEQYF. As DNA, the CDR3 is TGTGCCAGCAGTCCTCTAACTGAAACCTACGAGCAGTACTTC.

The gene calls are TRBV7-2 and TRBJ2-3; TRBD1 aligns across 12 bases. In germline, CDR1 is SGHTA, CDR2 FQGNSA. The junction had 5 bases not matched to a gene; V was cut back by 5 bases and J by 14 bases. CDR3 length: 12 residues. For the CDR3, the DNA is TGTGCCAGCAGCCGGGACAGGGGGCTCACGTATTTT. Translating it yields CASSRDRGLTYF.

The genes are TRBV19 and TRBJ1-2; D possibly corresponds to TRBD1 (6 bases). The CDR3 contains 13 residues. Germline CDR1 LNHDA, CDR2 SQIVND (reference sequence). V was cut by 2 bases and J by 4 bases, with 8 bases left in between. The CDR3 nucleotides read TGTGCCAGTAGTATAAGGACAGCCTATGGCTACACCTTC. Translating it yields CASSIRTAYGYTF. Combining the CDR3 with reference TRBV19 and TRBJ1-2 gives the whole variable domain DGGITQSPKYLFRKEGQNVTLSCEQNLNHDAMYWYRQDPGQGLRLIYYSQIVNDFQKGDIAEGYSVSREKKESFPLTVTSAQKNPTAFYLCASSIRTAYGYTFGSGTRLTVV.

The rearrangement uses TRBV6-6 and TRBJ1-3, with TRBD1 matching over 7 bases. CDR1 and CDR2 from the germline V gene are MNHNY and SVGAGI (reference sequence). Trimming at V came to 10 bases and at J to 1 base, leaving 4 bases not matched to a gene. This CDR3 spans 13 amino acids. The CDR3 DNA sequence: TGTGCCACGCAGGGGGTGTCTGGAAACACCATATATTTT. The encoded protein is CATQGVSGNTIYF.

As regards this clone: Relative to the germline gene, one junction end is altered; a read error may explain this. In the same sample, other DNA sequences code for this CDR3. This chain connects TRBV30 to TRBJ1-1, with D unresolved. The CDR3 consists of 11 residues. Germline assignment: CDR1 GTSNPN and CDR2 SVGIG (reference sequence). The CDR3, as DNA: TGTGCCTCAGGAGGGAACACCGAAGCTTTCTTT. Its protein product is CASGGNTEAFF. Based on the CDR3 plus reference TRBV30 and TRBJ1-1, the full variable domain is SQTIHQWPATLVQPVGSPLSLECTVEGTSNPNLYWYRQAAGRGLQLLFYSVGIGQISSEVPQNLSASRPQDRQFILSSKKLLLSDSGFYLCASGGNTEAFFGQGTRLTVV.

This clone was found a few times. The germline gene is not matched at one end of the junction; a read error may be the cause. V and J are TRBV7-9 and TRBJ2-7, with D tentatively TRBD2 (6 bases). This CDR3 is built from 16 residues. CDR1 and CDR2 (germline): SEHNR, FQNEAQ (reference sequence). The CDR3 region is CSSSLGVGLKSYEQYF. As DNA, the CDR3 is TGTTCCAGCAGCTTAGGGGTGGGACTTAAGTCCTACGAGCAGTACTTC. Using reference TRBV7-9 and TRBJ2-7 for the parts outside the CDR3, the full variable domain is DTGVSQNPRHKITKRGQNVTFRCDPISEHNRLYWYRQTLGQGPEFLTYFQNEAQLEKSRLLSDRFSAERPKGSFSTLEIQRTEQGDSAMYLCSSSLGVGLKSYEQYFGPGTRLTVT.

The J gene is TRBJ2-7, the V gene TRBV9, with TRBD1 identical over 9 bases. The CDR3 loop spans 14 amino acids. The germline V gene encodes CDR1 SGDLS and CDR2 YYNGEE. V gave up 0 bases and J gave up 6 bases; unmatched junction bases: 4. CDR3 sequence (DNA): TGTGCCAGCAGCGTAGAACAGGGGGCAGGCGAGCAGTACTTC. It translates to CASSVEQGAGEQYF.

The chain combines TRBV4-3 with TRBJ2-3, with a weak D call TRBD2 (6 bases). The ends were cut back, 4 bases at V and 6 bases at J, with 14 bases in the middle. The CDR3 has 14 residues. Germline V lookup: CDR1 LGHNA, CDR2 YSLEER. This chain's CDR3 is CASSLEGLSDTQYF. CDR3 in DNA: TGCGCCAGCAGCCTGGAAGGACTATCTGATACGCAGTATTTT.

This chain connects TRBV19 to TRBJ2-1; 9 positions match TRBD2. Trimming removed 4 bases from V and 7 bases from J; junction bases left unmatched: 8. Germline V gives CDR1 LNHDA, CDR2 SQIVND (reference sequence). The CDR3 covers 15 residues. The CDR3 DNA reads as TGTGCCAGTAGTACGGCGGGAGGGCCTAGTAATGAGCAGTTCTTC. Its protein product is CASSTAGGPSNEQFF.

The J gene is TRBJ2-1, the V gene TRBV7-2, with D possibly being TRBD2 (6 bases). The CDR3 sequence is 13 residues long. Germline CDR1 is SGHTA and CDR2 is FQGNSA. The ends were cut back, 3 bases at V and 7 bases at J, with 10 bases in the middle. This CDR3 reads CASSLLAGNEQFF. CDR3 nucleotides: TGTGCCAGCAGCTTGCTCGCGGGAAATGAGCAGTTCTTC.

This clone occurred a few times. The junction shows a germline mismatch at one end, possibly a read error. The rearrangement links TRBV9 to TRBJ2-3; TRBD1 might be the D (5 bases). The CDR3 is made up of 14 amino acids. CDR1 SGDLS and CDR2 YYNGEE come from the germline V gene. The CDR3 DNA reads TGTGCCAGCAGCGTAGCCCAGGGCACAGGTACGCAGTATTTT. This codes for CASSVAQGTGTQYF.

This chain uses TRBV28 with TRBJ2-5, with 9 bases matching TRBD1. Trimming at V came to 3 bases and at J to 6 bases, leaving 5 bases not matched to a gene. CDR3 size: 14 residues. Germline V gene lookup returns CDR1 MDHEN and CDR2 SYDVKM. The DNA for the CDR3 is TGTGCCAGCAGTTTGACGGGACAGGGAAAGACCCAGTACTTC. It is translated as CASSLTGQGKTQYF.